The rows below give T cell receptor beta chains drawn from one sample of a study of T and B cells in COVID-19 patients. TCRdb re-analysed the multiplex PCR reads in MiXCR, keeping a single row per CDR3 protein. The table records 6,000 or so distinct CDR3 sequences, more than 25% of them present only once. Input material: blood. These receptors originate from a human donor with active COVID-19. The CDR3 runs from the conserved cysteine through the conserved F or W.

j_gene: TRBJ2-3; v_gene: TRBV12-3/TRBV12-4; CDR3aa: CASSGRDTQYF
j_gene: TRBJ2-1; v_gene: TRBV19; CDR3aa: CASSLGRGLYNEQFF
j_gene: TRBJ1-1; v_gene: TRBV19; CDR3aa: CASRKYMNTEAFF
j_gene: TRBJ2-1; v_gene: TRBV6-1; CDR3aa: CASSEGGLAGREQFF
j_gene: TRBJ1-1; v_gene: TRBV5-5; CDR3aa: CASSLGDTEAFF
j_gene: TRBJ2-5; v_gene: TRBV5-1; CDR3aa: CASSLTSGRDQYF
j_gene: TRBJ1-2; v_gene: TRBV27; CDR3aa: CASRTDRALYTF
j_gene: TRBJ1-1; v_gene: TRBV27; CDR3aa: CASRTTWNTEAFF
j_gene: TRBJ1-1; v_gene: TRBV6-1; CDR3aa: CASRRDGNTEAFF
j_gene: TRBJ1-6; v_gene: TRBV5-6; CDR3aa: CASSPYGAVNNSPLHF
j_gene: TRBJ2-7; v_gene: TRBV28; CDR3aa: CASSPLAGVAYEQYF
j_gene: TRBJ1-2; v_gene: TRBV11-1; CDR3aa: CASSRRRGDNYGYTF
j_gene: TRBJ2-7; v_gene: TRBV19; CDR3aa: CASNQPGQGNEQYF
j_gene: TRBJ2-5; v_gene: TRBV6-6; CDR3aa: CAREGRQETQYF
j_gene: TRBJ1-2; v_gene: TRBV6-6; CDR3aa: CASSYLQGYGYTF
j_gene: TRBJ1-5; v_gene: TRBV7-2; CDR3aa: CASSTDRHQPQHF
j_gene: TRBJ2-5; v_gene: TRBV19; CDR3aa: CASRRTGAQETQYF
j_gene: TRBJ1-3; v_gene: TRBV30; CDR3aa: CAWSTGSPGNTIYF